The clone carrying this TCR beta chain was detected only a few times. TCRdb itself ran the 5' RACE reads through MiXCR, one entry per CDR3 protein. The sample has around 480,000 distinct CDR3 sequences; approximately 15% are singletons. This sample was included in a study of identical twins. The CDR3 is made up of 18 amino acids. The V and J ends lost 3 bases and 1 base, in that order; junction bases with no gene match: 15. CDR1 and CDR2 (germline): SGHRS, YFSETQ. Another study also made use of these data, one on yellow fever vaccine responses in identical twins.

This sequence originates from a young woman in good health. The chain uses TRBV5-1 and TRBJ2-7, with 8 bases identical to TRBD1. Sequencing was done on a sample of CD4+ T cells sorted from blood. The CDR3 DNA follows: TGCGCCAGCAGCTCCAGACCGCCAGGACAGGGTGGGTCCTACGAGCAGTACTTC. Its translation is CASSSRPPGQGGSYEQYF.